A selection of T cell receptor beta chains follows, all from one sample in a study of preoperative IRX-2 immunotherapy in early breast cancer. Sequenced by immunoSEQ multiplex PCR; TCRdb stores in-frame clones only, minus some. The sample lists about 45,000 clones, 77% seen once, with roughly 1.1% in the top ten. Here the sequenced sample was tumor tissue, taken after IRX-2 immunotherapy. These receptors all come from a human donor with breast cancer. CDR3s include the opening cysteine and the closing phenylalanine or tryptophan. D genes are given only for firm matches. The size of a clone is reported for some rows only, either as once, few or many, or as a class for expanded clones.

len	d_gene	v_gene	j_gene	abundance	CDR3nt	CDR3aa
13	-	TRBV23-1	TRBJ2-2	-	TGCGCCAGCAGCTTGACCGACACCGGGGAGCTGTTTTTT	CASSLTDTGELFF
15	-	TRBV19	TRBJ1-1	-	TGTGCCAGTAGTACAGGAGGGACGGTGAACACTGAAGCTTTCTTT	CASSTGGTVNTEAFF
15	-	TRBV5-1	TRBJ1-1	-	TGCGCCAGCAGCTTACACATTACAGGAGACACTGAAGCTTTCTTT	CASSLHITGDTEAFF
14	TRBD1	TRBV9	TRBJ1-6	few	TGTGCCAGCAGTGAGGGACAGGGGAGGTCACCCCTCCACTTT	CASSEGQGRSPLHF
14	TRBD1	TRBV5-1	TRBJ1-3	-	TGCGCCAGCAGCCCGGGACAGGGGAAGGACACCATATATTTT	CASSPGQGKDTIYF
15	-	TRBV5-1	TRBJ2-1	-	TGCGCCAGCAGGGAGGCGGGGACCTTACGGAATGAGCAGTTCTTC	CASREAGTLRNEQFF
14	TRBD1	TRBV14	TRBJ1-2	-	TGTGCCAGCAGCCGGTTACAGGGGGCTGGCGGCTACACCTTC	CASSRLQGAGGYTF
16	-	TRBV19	TRBJ2-2	-	TGTGCCAGTAGTATAGCGGCGGGGATGCGCACCGGGGAGCTGTTTTTT	CASSIAAGMRTGELFF
14	-	TRBV6-8	TRBJ2-7	-	TGTGCCAGCAGTAGCGAGGTGGCGTCTTACGAGCAGTACTTC	CASSSEVASYEQYF
13	TRBD1	TRBV6-8	TRBJ2-7	-	TGTGCCAGCAGGGCGGGGACAGGGAACGAGCAGTACTTC	CASRAGTGNEQYF
15	-	TRBV6-8	TRBJ1-6	-	TGTGCCAGCAGTTACTCTCGGACTGGGGATTCACCCCTCCACTTT	CASSYSRTGDSPLHF
13	-	TRBV19	TRBJ1-2	-	TGTGCCAGTAACCTGGACACCGCCGGTGGCTACACCTTC	CASNLDTAGGYTF
17	-	TRBV5-1	TRBJ2-2	-	TGCGCCAGCAGCCCGCCTAAGGGACACGCGAACACCGGGGAGCTGTTTTTT	CASSPPKGHANTGELFF
15	-	TRBV5-1	TRBJ1-3	-	TGCGCCAGCAGCTTGGAAATAAGCTCTGGAAACACCATATATTTT	CASSLEISSGNTIYF
15	TRBD2	TRBV7-7	TRBJ2-5	few	TGTGCCAGCAGCTCGACTAGCGGGACGGGGGAGACCCAGTACTTC	CASSSTSGTGETQYF
12	-	TRBV10-2	TRBJ2-7	once	TGCGCCAGCAGTGAAGGGGCAGGCGAGCAGTACTTC	CASSEGAGEQYF
13	-	TRBV9	TRBJ2-5	-	TGTGCCAGCAGAGGGCAACAGCAAGAGACCCAGTACTTC	CASRGQQQETQYF
15	-	TRBV18	TRBJ2-1	few	TGTGCCAGCTCACCACCGTTAGCGGTAAACAATGAGCAGTTCTTC	CASSPPLAVNNEQFF
17	TRBD2	TRBV11-3	TRBJ2-1	-	TGTGCCAGCAGCTCCATCCCTGGGACTAGCGAGTACAATGAGCAGTTCTTC	CASSSIPGTSEYNEQFF
16	TRBD1	TRBV6-8	TRBJ1-2	-	TGTGCCAGCAGTAAACCGGGACAGGGGACCCTCAATGGCTACACCTTC	CASSKPGQGTLNGYTF
12	-	TRBV19	TRBJ2-2	-	TGTGCCAGTAGTGAAGGAACCGGGGAGCTGTTTTTT	CASSEGTGELFF
14	-	TRBV6-8	TRBJ1-2	-	TGTGCCAGCATTTCACTCAGGTCAGAGTATGGCTACACCTTC	CASISLRSEYGYTF
15	TRBD1	TRBV6-8	TRBJ2-7	-	TGTGCCAGCAGTTACACATGGACAGGGAACTACGAGCAGTACTTC	CASSYTWTGNYEQYF
14	-	TRBV7-5	TRBJ2-7	-	TGTGCCAGCAGCTTAAACGGGAAGTTTTACGAGCAGTACTTC	CASSLNGKFYEQYF
18	TRBD1	TRBV28	TRBJ1-2	-	TGTGCCAGCAGTCCCGTTGGGGGATTGATGGGACAGGCCTATGGCTACACCTTC	CASSPVGGLMGQAYGYTF
16	TRBD2	TRBV11-3	TRBJ2-7	few	TGTGCCAGCAGCTTGGCCGGGACTAGCGGGAGGTACGAGCAGTACTTC	CASSLAGTSGRYEQYF
14	-	TRBV6-8	TRBJ2-7	-	TGTGCCAGCACCATGGACGGAACTTCCTACGAGCAGTACTTC	CASTMDGTSYEQYF
13	TRBD1	TRBV6-8	TRBJ1-2	medium-sized	TGTGCCAGCATTCAACAGGGGGATCATGGCTACACCTTC	CASIQQGDHGYTF
12	TRBD1	TRBV6-4	TRBJ1-2	-	TGTGCCAGCAGTAGGGACAGCTATGGCTACACCTTC	CASSRDSYGYTF
14	-	TRBV5-1	TRBJ2-5	-	TGCGCCAGCAGCTACTCCGGGGGAACGGAGACCCAGTACTTC	CASSYSGGTETQYF
15	-	TRBV6-7	TRBJ2-1	once	TGTGCCAGCAAACCTACACTAGACTCCTACAATGAGCAGTTCTTC	CASKPTLDSYNEQFF
15	-	TRBV19	TRBJ1-1	-	TGTGCCAGTAGTATAGAGGGGGCGTTGGACACTGAAGCTTTCTTT	CASSIEGALDTEAFF
15	-	TRBV5-1	TRBJ1-1	-	TGCGCCAGCAGCTTGGAAGGGCATAACCTCGGTGAAGCTTTCTTT	CASSLEGHNLGEAFF
14	-	TRBV7-1	TRBJ2-2	-	TGTGCCAGCAGCCCCCTCCCAAACACCGGGGAGCTGTTTTTT	CASSPLPNTGELFF
14	-	TRBV6-7	TRBJ2-7	-	TGTGCCAGCAGTTACGGGAGGAGAGTCTACGAGCAGTACTTC	CASSYGRRVYEQYF
15	TRBD1	TRBV6-1	TRBJ2-7	-	TGTGCCAGCAGTGAAGAGGCAGGGGGTGCCTACGAGCAGTACTTC	CASSEEAGGAYEQYF
16	-	TRBV19	TRBJ1-6	few	TGTGCCAGTAGTACCCTCCAACAGGGAAGGGGATCACCCCTCCACTTT	CASSTLQQGRGSPLHF
14	-	TRBV7-2	TRBJ2-5	-	TGTGCCAGCAGCGCCCCTCCCCCTGGTGAGACCCAGTACTTC	CASSAPPPGETQYF
16	-	TRBV6-8	TRBJ1-4	few	TGTGCCAGCAGTCCACCCTCCCCGCGCGGGGCTGAAAAACTGTTTTTT	CASSPPSPRGAEKLFF
15	TRBD1	TRBV19	TRBJ1-1	-	TGTGCCAGTATCCGACAGGGGGCACAGAACACTGAAGCTTTCTTT	CASIRQGAQNTEAFF
15	-	TRBV19	TRBJ2-2	-	TGTGCCAGTAGCCGGGCGGGGCCAGGCACCGGGGAGCTGTTTTTT	CASSRAGPGTGELFF
16	TRBD1	TRBV7-6	TRBJ2-5	-	TGTGCCAGCAGCTTGCTTTTGGACAGGGTCGGTGAGACCCAGTACTTC	CASSLLLDRVGETQYF
15	TRBD1	TRBV6-4	TRBJ2-7	-	TGTGCCAGCGTGCCGACGGACAGGGGCTCCTACGAGCAGTACTTC	CASVPTDRGSYEQYF
13	-	TRBV29-1	TRBJ1-1	few	TGCAGCGTCGAGACGTCCCTGAGCACTGAAGCTTTCTTT	CSVETSLSTEAFF
13	TRBD1	TRBV19	TRBJ2-7	-	TGTGCCAGTAGTCGACAGGGGAACTACGAGCAGTACTTC	CASSRQGNYEQYF
18	-	TRBV6-7	TRBJ2-6	-	TGTGCCAGCAGTCCTAGGACACCTCAACTCTCTGGGGCCAACGTCCTGACTTTC	CASSPRTPQLSGANVLTF
21	-	TRBV19	TRBJ2-7	-	TGTGCCAGGAAACCTAAAACAGAAGCCGGGACAAGCTCCTCTTACTCCTACGAGCAGTACTTC	CARKPKTEAGTSSSYSYEQYF
14	-	TRBV28	TRBJ1-2	-	TGTGCCAGCAGTTTCCCGGCGGAGCACTATGGCTACACCTTC	CASSFPAEHYGYTF
14	-	TRBV28	TRBJ2-7	few	TGTGCCAGCAGTTCTCCGGGACTCTCCTACGAGCAGTACTTC	CASSSPGLSYEQYF
16	-	TRBV5-2	TRBJ2-1	-	TGTGCCAGCAGCCCCCAGATAGCGGGAGCCTCCAATGAGCAGTTCTTC	CASSPQIAGASNEQFF